What follows describes a single T cell receptor beta chain. Its antigen is still unknown. Only in-frame clones appear in the TCRdb table, and some are missing; sequencing was by immunoSEQ multiplex PCR. The table includes 15,000 to 20,000 clones, around 75% detected once. This record belongs to a study of PD-1 blockade in classical Hodgkin lymphoma. Unmatched junction bases numbered 5, after V lost 3 bases and J lost 6 bases. This CDR3 has 14 residues. CDR1 and CDR2 (germline): LNHDA, SQIVND (reference sequence). Notes on the study in general: Complete responders had baseline diversity similar to newly diagnosed patients.

Every one of the patients relapsed after autologous stem cell transplantation (brentuximab vedotin exposure was variable). Sequences were derived from peripheral blood mononuclear cells (PBMCs), sampled at baseline. The sequence was obtained from a human donor with classical Hodgkin lymphoma. This sequence joins TRBV19 and TRBJ1-5; 7 positions agree with TRBD1. CDR3 amino acids: CASSMPGGFQPQHF. The CDR3, as DNA: TGTGCCAGTAGTATGCCAGGGGGTTTTCAGCCCCAGCATTTT.